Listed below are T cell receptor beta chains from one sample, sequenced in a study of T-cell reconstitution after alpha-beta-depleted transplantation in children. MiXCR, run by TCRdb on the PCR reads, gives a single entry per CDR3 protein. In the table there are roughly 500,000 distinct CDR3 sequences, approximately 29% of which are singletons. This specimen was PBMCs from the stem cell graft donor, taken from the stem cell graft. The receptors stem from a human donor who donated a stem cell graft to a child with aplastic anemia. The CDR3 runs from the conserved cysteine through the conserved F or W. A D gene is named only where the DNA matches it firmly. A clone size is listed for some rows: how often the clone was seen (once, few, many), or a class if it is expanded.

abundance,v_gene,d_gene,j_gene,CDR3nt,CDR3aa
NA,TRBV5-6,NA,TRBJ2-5,TGTGCCAGCAGCTTGGAGCAGGGGAACAACCAAGAGACCCAGTACTTC,CASSLEQGNNQETQYF
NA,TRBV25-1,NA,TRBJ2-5,TGTGCCAGCAGTGAGGCGGGCCGATTCCAAGAGACCCAGTACTTC,CASSEAGRFQETQYF
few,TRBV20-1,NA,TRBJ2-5,TGCAGTGCTAGAGATCTCGGTAGGACAGAGACCCAGTACTTC,CSARDLGRTETQYF
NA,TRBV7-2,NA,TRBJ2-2,TGTGCCAGCAGCTCTCCTCTTCCTAGAGGGGCCGGGGAGCTGTTTTTT,CASSSPLPRGAGELFF
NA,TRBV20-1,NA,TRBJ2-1,TGCAGTGCGTATAGCGGCTCGCGCTCCTACAATGAGCAGTTCTTC,CSAYSGSRSYNEQFF
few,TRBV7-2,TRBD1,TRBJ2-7,TGTGCCAGCAGCTTAAGGTTTGCAGGGGGCCCCTACGAGCAGTACTTC,CASSLRFAGGPYEQYF
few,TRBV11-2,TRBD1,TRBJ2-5,TGTGCCAGCAGCTTAGAGAGGGGGCGGTGGGAGACCCAGTACTTC,CASSLERGRWETQYF
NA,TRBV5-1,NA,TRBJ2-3,TGCGCCAGCAGCATAGCTAGCAAAGATACGCAGTATTTT,CASSIASKDTQYF
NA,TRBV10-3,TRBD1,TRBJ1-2,TGTGCCATCAGAGGGGACAGGGGGCAATATGGCTACACCTTC,CAIRGDRGQYGYTF
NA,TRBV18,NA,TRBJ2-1,TGTGCCAGCTCACCACTCGATGCAGGGGACAATGAGCAGTTCTTC,CASSPLDAGDNEQFF